Listed here are 7 T cell receptor beta chains from one sample, sequenced in a study of graft-versus-host responses after intestinal transplantation. TCRdb keeps only in-frame clones here, not all; method: immunoSEQ multiplex PCR. The profile shows some 20,000 clones, 65% to 85% of them singletons. Graft tissue was processed to release intraepithelial and lamina propria lymphocytes. The sequenced sample was ileum tissue, obtained about 3 weeks after intestinal transplant. All receptors come from a human patient who received an intestinal transplant, so some T cells may come from the graft donor.

V is TRBV4-3 and J is TRBJ2-7; D is uncertain. Trimming left V 1 base short and J 1 base short, with 11 bases between. This CDR3 contains 15 residues. Germline-derived CDR1 and CDR2 are LGHNA and YSLEER. The CDR3 DNA reads as TGCGCCAGCAGCCAAGTCTACAGCTTATCCTACGAGCAGTACTTC. Encoded protein: CASSQVYSLSYEQYF.

This clone occurred once. This rearrangement joins TRBV6-1 to TRBJ2-3; 9 bases map to TRBD1. This CDR3 region has 15 residues. Trimming took 3 bases from V and 8 from J; bases not matched to a gene: 9. Germline CDR1 and CDR2: MNHNS and SASEGT. The CDR3: CASSEEQGARLTQYF. CDR3 in DNA: TGTGCCAGCAGTGAGGAACAGGGGGCGCGTCTTACGCAGTATTTT.

The chain uses TRBV29-1 and TRBJ1-1; D uncertain. The ends were cut back, 8 bases at V and 0 bases at J, with 13 bases in the middle. Germline CDR1 SQVTM, CDR2 ANQGSEA. The CDR3 length is 13 residues. CDR3 sequence: CSSAGRMNTEAFF. CDR3 bases: TGCAGCTCCGCGGGGAGAATGAACACTGAAGCTTTCTTT.

The V and J genes are TRBV5-1 and TRBJ2-7; the match to TRBD1 covers 8 bases. Germline-derived CDR1 and CDR2 are SGHRS and YFSETQ. The CDR3 contains 18 residues. The ends lost 0 bases at V and 1 base at J; junction bases unmatched: 12. The DNA for the CDR3 is TGCGCCAGCAGCTTGGTCGGACAGGGATTTATTGGGTCCTACGAGCAGTACTTC. This sequence encodes CASSLVGQGFIGSYEQYF.

This clone was seen more than once but under ten times. The rearrangement links TRBV9 to TRBJ1-6; 8 positions match TRBD1. The CDR3 has 19 amino acids. Germline V gene data show CDR1 as SGDLS and CDR2 as YYNGEE. Trimming took 4 bases from V and 1 from J; bases not matched to a gene: 13. In DNA form, the CDR3 reads TGTGCCAGCAGCCCATCGGCAGGGGGCGCTTGGTCCTATAATTCACCCCTCCACTTT. Its protein is CASSPSAGGAWSYNSPLHF. Supplemented by reference TRBV9 and TRBJ1-6, the full variable domain reads DSGVTQTPKHLITATGQRVTLRCSPRSGDLSVYWYQQSLDQGLQFLIQYYNGEERAKGNILERFSAQQFPDLHSELNLSSLELGDSALYFCASSPSAGGAWSYNSPLHFGNGTRLTVT.

This clone showed up just once. The DNA for the CDR3 is TGCGCCAGCAGCGGGTGGCGGGGGGACCCAAACTACAATGAGCAGTTCTTC. Residues: CASSGWRGDPNYNEQFF. The J gene is TRBJ2-1, the V gene TRBV5-1, with 8 bases lining up with TRBD2. Germline V gene lookup returns CDR1 SGHRS and CDR2 YFSETQ. The V gene end was trimmed by 4 bases and the J gene end by 3 bases; junction bases not matched to a gene: 12. This CDR3 has 17 amino acids. Looking up the rest from reference TRBV5-1 and TRBJ2-1 gives the full variable domain: KAGVTQTPRYLIKTRGQQVTLSCSPISGHRSVSWYQQTPGQGLQFLFEYFSETQRNKGNFPGRFSGRQFSNSRSEMNVSTLELGDSALYLCASSGWRGDPNYNEQFFGPGTRLTVL.

This chain joins TRBV7-9 and TRBJ1-2, with D uncertain. The CDR3 has 11 residues. Germline assignment: CDR1 SEHNR and CDR2 FQNEAQ (reference sequence). V was trimmed by 2 bases and J by 8 bases, leaving 6 bases between them. The CDR3 DNA reads as TGTGCCAGCAGCTTACGTGGCGGCTACACCTTC. Translation gives CASSLRGGYTF.